These T cell receptor beta chains were read from a single sample in a study of T cell repertoires in cytomegalovirus infection. MiXCR, run by TCRdb on the reads, gives a single entry per CDR3 protein. This sample has approximately 630,000 distinct CDR3 sequences, with roughly 24% found just once. The sequenced sample consisted of CD8+ T cells from PBMCs. The receptors were sampled from a human donor in good health (CMV status not recorded). Some clones in this sample may be carry-over from other donors' samples. Each CDR3 is given with its conserved first and last residue. A D gene is named only where the DNA matches it firmly. Part of the rows lack a size; the others show once, few, many or a class for expanded clones.

CASRDVATSNYGYTF TGTGCCAGCAGGGACGTCGCTACATCTAACTATGGCTACACCTTC few TRBJ1-2 TRBV7-2 15 NA
CASSLVGGTGNTGELFF TGTGCCAGCAGTTTGGTTGGAGGGACAGGGAACACCGGGGAGCTGTTTTTT NA TRBJ2-2 TRBV28 17 TRBD1
CASSLIRSGLTDTQYF TGTGCCAGCAGCTTGATACGAAGCGGCCTCACAGATACGCAGTATTTT many TRBJ2-3 TRBV7-2 16 NA
CASSLDGTGAIFSYNEQFF TGTGCCAGCAGCTTGGATGGGACAGGGGCCATCTTTTCCTACAATGAGCAGTTCTTC NA TRBJ2-1 TRBV5-5 19 TRBD1
CAIRIAGGSNEQFF TGTGCCATCAGAATAGCGGGGGGATCCAATGAGCAGTTCTTC NA TRBJ2-1 TRBV27 14 TRBD2
CASSSGAQAYEQYF TGTGCCAGCAGCTCCGGGGCCCAGGCCTACGAGCAGTACTTC many TRBJ2-7 TRBV7-6 14 NA
CASSLTLDSEYGNTIYF TGTGCCAGCAGCTTAACCCTCGACAGTGAATATGGAAACACCATATATTTT NA TRBJ1-3 TRBV13 17 NA
CASSLNLGDTQYF TGTGCCAGCAGTTTGAACTTAGGAGATACGCAGTATTTT many TRBJ2-3 TRBV6-2/TRBV6-3 13 NA
CASSSNTGWETQYF TGTGCCAGCAGCAGTAATACAGGGTGGGAGACCCAGTACTTC few TRBJ2-5 TRBV7-2 14 NA
CASSYLDRGLSTGELFF TGTGCCAGCAGCTATCTGGACAGGGGCCTTTCTACCGGGGAGCTGTTTTTT few TRBJ2-2 TRBV7-6 17 TRBD1
CASMEGGTEQFF TGTGCCAGCATGGAGGGGGGGACTGAGCAGTTCTTC NA TRBJ2-1 TRBV6-1 12 NA
CASSLSGTAYQETQYF TGTGCCAGCAGCTTATCAGGGACAGCTTACCAAGAGACCCAGTACTTC many TRBJ2-5 TRBV7-8 16 TRBD1
CASSEFGERQPQHF TGTGCCAGCAGTGAATTCGGGGAGAGGCAGCCCCAGCATTTT few TRBJ1-5 TRBV25-1 14 NA
CASSDRREEYYEQYF TGTGCCAGCAGTGATCGCAGGGAGGAGTACTACGAGCAGTACTTC many TRBJ2-7 TRBV6-1 15 NA
CASSQDQRWDEQFF TGTGCCAGCAGCCAAGATCAGCGTTGGGATGAGCAGTTCTTC NA TRBJ2-1 TRBV14 14 NA
CASQGTAATNEKLFF TGTGCCAGCCAGGGGACCGCCGCAACTAATGAAAAACTGTTTTTT many TRBJ1-4 TRBV28 15 NA
CASSFTDRNTYEQYF TGTGCCAGCAGCTTTACCGACAGGAATACCTACGAGCAGTACTTC NA TRBJ2-7 TRBV7-9 15 NA
CASSPPLQETQYF TGTGCCAGCAGCCCCCCCCTCCAAGAGACCCAGTACTTC few TRBJ2-5 TRBV7-2 13 NA
CASSSSDRYEQYF TGTGCCAGCAGTTCATCCGACAGGTACGAGCAGTACTTC NA TRBJ2-7 TRBV27 13 NA
CASSLLSTNQPQHF TGTGCCAGCAGTTTATTGTCCACCAATCAGCCCCAGCATTTT many TRBJ1-5 TRBV28 14 NA
CASTFGGGLNEQFF TGTGCCAGCACCTTCGGGGGGGGGCTCAATGAGCAGTTCTTC few TRBJ2-1 TRBV28 14 TRBD2
CASSPIQGALLGGYTF TGTGCCAGCAGCCCGATACAGGGGGCCCTATTAGGTGGCTACACCTTC NA TRBJ1-2 TRBV7-2 16 TRBD1
CASSYPTGIGSDTQYF TGTGCCAGCAGTTACCCGACAGGGATTGGGTCAGATACGCAGTATTTT few TRBJ2-3 TRBV6-2/TRBV6-3 16 TRBD1
CASSAAVTREGGTQETQYF TGTGCCAGCAGTGCAGCGGTGACCAGGGAGGGAGGCACGCAAGAGACCCAGTACTTC NA TRBJ2-5 TRBV28 19 TRBD2
CASSLGMSRVHGYTF TGTGCCAGCAGTTTAGGGATGAGCCGGGTTCATGGCTACACCTTC few TRBJ1-2 TRBV28 15 NA
CASSERDGDYYGYTF TGTGCCAGCAGTGAACGGGACGGGGACTACTATGGCTACACCTTC few TRBJ1-2 TRBV2 15 NA
CASLAGAKGSPLHF TGCGCCAGCCTCGCGGGGGCTAAGGGTTCACCCCTCCACTTT many TRBJ1-6 TRBV23-1 14 NA
CASSTGPHQPQHF TGTGCCAGCAGCACGGGCCCACATCAGCCCCAGCATTTT many TRBJ1-5 TRBV7-2 13 NA
CASGLGNTIYF TGTGCTAGTGGTTTAGGAAACACCATATATTTT once TRBJ1-3 TRBV12-5 11 NA
CAITSGPGSGNTLYF TGTGCCATCACGTCCGGGCCAGGCTCTGGAAACACCCTATATTTT NA TRBJ1-3 TRBV10-3 15 NA
CASSSWQVYGYTF TGTGCCAGCAGTTCCTGGCAGGTCTATGGCTACACCTTC many TRBJ1-2 TRBV6-5 13 NA
CASSLLMEYPGELFF TGTGCCAGCAGCTTACTGATGGAGTACCCCGGGGAGCTGTTTTTT NA TRBJ2-2 TRBV7-4 15 NA
CASKTLYNEQFF TGCGCCAGCAAAACCCTATACAATGAGCAGTTCTTC NA TRBJ2-1 TRBV4-1 12 NA
CASCEFPYNEQFF TGTGCCAGCTGTGAATTCCCCTACAATGAGCAGTTCTTC few TRBJ2-1 TRBV27 13 NA
CSVEDRSTAGGIEQFF TGCAGCGTTGAAGATCGTAGTACAGCGGGGGGGATTGAGCAGTTCTTC NA TRBJ2-1 TRBV29-1 16 TRBD2
CSARDRQSGSNQPQHF TGCAGTGCTAGAGATCGACAGTCTGGTAGCAATCAGCCCCAGCATTTT few TRBJ1-5 TRBV20-1 16 NA
CASSLDETQYF TGTGCCAGCAGCTTAGACGAGACCCAGTACTTC many TRBJ2-5 TRBV28 11 NA
CSVGQMGQGSLLTYNEQFF TGCAGCGTTGGACAGATGGGACAGGGTTCCTTGCTAACCTACAATGAGCAGTTCTTC NA TRBJ2-1 TRBV29-1 19 TRBD1
CASSPPVATEQETQYF TGTGCCAGCAGCCCTCCGGTGGCTACTGAACAAGAGACCCAGTACTTC many TRBJ2-5 TRBV7-6 16 NA
CAGPIPGGAKERQETQYF TGTGCCGGTCCAATTCCCGGGGGGGCTAAGGAGCGACAAGAGACCCAGTACTTC NA TRBJ2-5 TRBV12-3/TRBV12-4 18 TRBD2
CAIMVGTGVDGANVLTF TGTGCCATCATGGTCGGGACAGGGGTGGATGGGGCCAACGTCCTGACTTTC NA TRBJ2-6 TRBV10-3 17 TRBD1
CASSYPKGQLYGYTF TGTGCCAGCAGCTACCCTAAAGGACAGCTCTATGGCTACACCTTC NA TRBJ1-2 TRBV5-5 15 NA
CASSLRRGNQETQYF TGTGCCAGCAGCCTCAGACGAGGGAACCAAGAGACCCAGTACTTC NA TRBJ2-5 TRBV14 15 NA
CATSRDLSELAGGPPGELFF TGTGCCACCAGCAGAGATCTCTCAGAACTAGCGGGGGGGCCCCCCGGGGAGCTGTTTTTT NA TRBJ2-2 TRBV15 20 TRBD2
CASSQFQGMDGYTF TGTGCCAGCAGCCAATTCCAGGGAATGGATGGCTACACCTTC few TRBJ1-2 TRBV14 14 NA
CASSPTVGRKNTEAFF TGTGCCAGCAGCCCTACAGTGGGACGGAAGAACACTGAAGCTTTCTTT many TRBJ1-1 TRBV7-6 16 NA
CASSESGEKLFF TGTGCCAGCAGCGAGTCGGGGGAAAAACTGTTTTTT NA TRBJ1-4 TRBV6-6 12 NA
CASSFRTEETQYF TGTGCCAGCAGCTTCCGGACAGAAGAGACCCAGTACTTC many TRBJ2-5 TRBV7-2 13 NA
CASNKPEAGAETQYF TGTGCCAGCAACAAGCCCGAGGCGGGGGCGGAGACCCAGTACTTC many TRBJ2-5 TRBV7-9 15 NA
CASSSTEDLGSPLHF TGTGCCAGCAGCTCCACGGAGGACCTGGGTTCACCCCTCCACTTT few TRBJ1-6 TRBV6-2/TRBV6-3 15 NA
CASTTHKGWANTEAFF TGTGCCAGCACCACCCACAAGGGGTGGGCGAACACTGAAGCTTTCTTT NA TRBJ1-1 TRBV2 16 NA
CASSIRREIWNTEAFF TGTGCCAGTAGTATACGGAGGGAAATTTGGAACACTGAAGCTTTCTTT NA TRBJ1-1 TRBV19 16 NA
CASSLGMDPRYNSPLHF TGTGCCAGCAGTTTGGGTATGGATCCGAGGTATAATTCACCCCTCCACTTT NA TRBJ1-6 TRBV28 17 NA